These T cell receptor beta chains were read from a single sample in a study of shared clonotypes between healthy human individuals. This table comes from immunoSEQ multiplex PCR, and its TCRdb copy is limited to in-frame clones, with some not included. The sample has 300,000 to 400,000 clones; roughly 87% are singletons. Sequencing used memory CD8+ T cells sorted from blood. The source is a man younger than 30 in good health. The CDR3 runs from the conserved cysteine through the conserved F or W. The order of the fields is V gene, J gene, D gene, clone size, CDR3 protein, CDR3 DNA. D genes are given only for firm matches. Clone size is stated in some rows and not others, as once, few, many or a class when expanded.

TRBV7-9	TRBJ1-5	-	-	CASSPALGGNQPQHF	TGTGCCAGCAGCCCCGCCTTAGGGGGCAATCAGCCCCAGCATTTT
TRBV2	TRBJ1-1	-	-	CASSDTTFGYTEAFF	TGTGCCAGCAGTGACACAACGTTTGGGTACACTGAAGCTTTCTTT
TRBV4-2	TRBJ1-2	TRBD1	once	CASSQEKTGSVGGYTF	TGTGCCAGCAGCCAAGAAAAGACAGGGAGCGTCGGTGGCTACACCTTC
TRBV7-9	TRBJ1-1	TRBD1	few	CASSSSGTGALTEAFF	TGTGCCAGCAGCTCCTCCGGGACAGGGGCTCTCACTGAAGCTTTCTTT
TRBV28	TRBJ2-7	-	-	CASSLGWGYFEQYF	TGTGCCAGCAGTCTTGGGTGGGGATACTTTGAGCAGTACTTC
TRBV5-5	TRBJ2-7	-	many	CASSLVYGYYEQYF	TGTGCCAGCAGCTTGGTGTACGGATACTACGAGCAGTACTTC
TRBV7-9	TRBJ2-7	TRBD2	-	CASSLAIGLADEQYF	TGTGCCAGCAGCTTAGCGATTGGACTAGCGGACGAGCAGTACTTC
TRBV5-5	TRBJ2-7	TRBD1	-	CASSLWGTGWYEQYF	TGTGCCAGCAGCTTATGGGGGACAGGGTGGTACGAGCAGTACTTC
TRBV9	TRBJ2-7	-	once	CASSVGGGAYEQYF	TGTGCCAGCAGCGTAGGAGGGGGTGCCTACGAGCAGTACTTC
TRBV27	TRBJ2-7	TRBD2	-	CASSFRLAGGEQYF	TGTGCCAGCAGTTTTCGGCTAGCGGGAGGCGAGCAGTACTTC
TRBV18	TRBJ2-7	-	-	CASSSGERRSYEQYF	TGTGCCAGCTCGTCCGGAGAGCGACGCTCCTACGAGCAGTACTTC
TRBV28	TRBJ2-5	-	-	CASSLGLNSRETQYF	TGTGCCAGCAGTTTAGGTCTCAATAGTCGAGAGACCCAGTACTTC
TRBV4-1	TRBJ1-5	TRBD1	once	CASSHRQGRQPQHF	TGCGCCAGCAGCCACCGACAGGGCCGTCAGCCCCAGCATTTT
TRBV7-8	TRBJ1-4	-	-	CASSSTTGENEKLFF	TGTGCCAGCAGCTCAACCACCGGGGAAAATGAAAAACTGTTTTTT
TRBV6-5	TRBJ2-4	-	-	CASSYLGENIQYF	TGTGCCAGCAGTTACTTGGGGGAAAACATTCAGTACTTC
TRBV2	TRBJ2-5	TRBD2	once	CASSGTSGGAGPGTQYF	TGTGCCAGCAGTGGGACTAGCGGGGGGGCCGGCCCTGGGACCCAGTACTTC
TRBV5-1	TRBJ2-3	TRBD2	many	CASSVASGSSTDTQYF	TGCGCCAGCAGCGTGGCCAGCGGGAGTAGCACAGATACGCAGTATTTT
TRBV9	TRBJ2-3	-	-	CASSAHFEGSEANTQYF	TGTGCCAGCAGCGCCCACTTCGAGGGCAGTGAGGCAAATACGCAGTATTTT
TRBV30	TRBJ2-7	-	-	CAWSVGGWDEQYF	TGTGCCTGGAGTGTAGGGGGGTGGGACGAGCAGTACTTC
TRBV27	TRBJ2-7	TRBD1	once	CASSASGTGIYEQYF	TGTGCCAGCAGTGCCTCCGGGACAGGGATCTACGAGCAGTACTTC
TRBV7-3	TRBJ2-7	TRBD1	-	CASSPGQGALYEQYF	TGTGCCAGCAGCCCCGGACAGGGGGCCCTGTACGAGCAGTACTTC
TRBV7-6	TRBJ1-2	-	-	CASSLALGGDYGYTF	TGTGCCAGCAGCTTAGCGCTCGGGGGCGACTATGGCTACACCTTC
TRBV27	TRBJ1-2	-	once	CASSSTGSLNYGYTF	TGTGCCAGCAGTTCGACAGGAAGCCTTAACTATGGCTACACCTTC
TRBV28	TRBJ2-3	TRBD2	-	CASSFGTSGSTDTQYF	TGTGCCAGCAGTTTTGGGACTAGCGGGAGCACAGATACGCAGTATTTT
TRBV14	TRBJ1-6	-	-	CASSLTSNSPLHF	TGTGCCAGCAGCCTAACAAGCAATTCACCCCTCCACTTT
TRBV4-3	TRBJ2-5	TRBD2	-	CASSQDRVAGGETQYF	TGCGCCAGCAGCCAAGATAGGGTAGCGGGAGGTGAGACCCAGTACTTC
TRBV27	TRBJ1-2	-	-	CASSFGANYGYTF	TGTGCCAGCAGTTTCGGGGCTAACTATGGCTACACCTTC
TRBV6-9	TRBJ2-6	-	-	CASSPGRLRQSRANVLTF	TGTGCCAGCAGTCCCGGACGCTTACGACAAAGTCGGGCCAACGTCCTGACTTTC
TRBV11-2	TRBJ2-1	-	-	CASSFERKGQGSYNEQFF	TGTGCCAGCAGCTTTGAGAGGAAGGGGCAGGGCTCCTACAATGAGCAGTTCTTC
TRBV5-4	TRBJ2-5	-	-	CASSFSFQETQYF	TGTGCCAGCAGCTTCTCTTTCCAAGAGACCCAGTACTTC
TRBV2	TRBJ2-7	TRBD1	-	CASRGTDSYEQYF	TGTGCCAGCAGGGGGACAGACTCCTACGAGCAGTACTTC
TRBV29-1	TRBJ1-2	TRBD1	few	CSVELRDRGPYGYTF	TGCAGCGTTGAACTTAGGGACAGGGGGCCCTATGGCTACACCTTC
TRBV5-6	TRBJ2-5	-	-	CASSSSTEETQYF	TGTGCCAGCAGCTCATCGACAGAAGAGACCCAGTACTTC
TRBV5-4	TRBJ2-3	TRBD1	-	CASSWGTGLSTDTQYF	TGTGCCAGCAGCTGGGGGACAGGGCTTAGCACAGATACGCAGTATTTT
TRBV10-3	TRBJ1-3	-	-	CAISEGQGNGNTIYF	TGTGCCATCAGTGAGGGGCAGGGCAATGGAAACACCATATATTTT
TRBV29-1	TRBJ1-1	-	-	CSVDMGPNTEAFF	TGCAGCGTTGATATGGGGCCGAACACTGAAGCTTTCTTT
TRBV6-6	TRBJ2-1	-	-	CASSPFGGAYNEQFF	TGTGCCAGCAGCCCTTTTGGGGGAGCTTACAATGAGCAGTTCTTC
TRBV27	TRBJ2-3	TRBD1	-	CASSGTGVTDTQYF	TGTGCCAGCAGCGGGACAGGGGTCACAGATACGCAGTATTTT
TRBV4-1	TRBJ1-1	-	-	CASSQGPPKSSFYTEAFF	TGCGCCAGCAGCCAGGGCCCCCCGAAGTCGTCTTTCTACACTGAAGCTTTCTTT
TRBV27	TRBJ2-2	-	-	CASSFGGVAGELFF	TGTGCCAGCAGTTTTGGCGGGGTGGCCGGGGAGCTGTTTTTT